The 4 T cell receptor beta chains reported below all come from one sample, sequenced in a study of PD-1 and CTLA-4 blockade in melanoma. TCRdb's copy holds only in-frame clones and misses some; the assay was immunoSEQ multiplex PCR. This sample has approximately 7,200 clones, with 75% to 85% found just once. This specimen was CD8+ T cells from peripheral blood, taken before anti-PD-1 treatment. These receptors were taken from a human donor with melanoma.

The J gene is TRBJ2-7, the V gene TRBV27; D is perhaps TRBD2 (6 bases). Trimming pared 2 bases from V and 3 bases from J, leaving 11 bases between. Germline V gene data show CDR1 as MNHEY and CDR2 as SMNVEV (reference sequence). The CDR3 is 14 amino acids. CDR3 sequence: CASSLAGSLYEQYF. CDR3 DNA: TGTGCCAGCAGTTTAGCCGGGAGCCTCTACGAGCAGTACTTC.

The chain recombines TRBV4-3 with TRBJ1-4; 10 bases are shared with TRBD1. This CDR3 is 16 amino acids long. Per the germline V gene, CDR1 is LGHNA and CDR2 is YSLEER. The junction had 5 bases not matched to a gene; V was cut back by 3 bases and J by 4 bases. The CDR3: CASSHDRGLNNEKLFF. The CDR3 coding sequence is TGCGCCAGCAGCCACGACAGGGGGCTTAATAATGAAAAACTGTTTTTT.

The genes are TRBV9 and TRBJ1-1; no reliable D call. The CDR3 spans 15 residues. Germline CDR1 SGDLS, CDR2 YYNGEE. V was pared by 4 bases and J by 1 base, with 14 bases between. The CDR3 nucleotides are TGTGCCAGCAGCCCGACCCGAGGTGCGAACACTGAAGCTTTCTTT. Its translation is CASSPTRGANTEAFF. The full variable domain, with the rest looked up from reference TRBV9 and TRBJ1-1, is DSGVTQTPKHLITATGQRVTLRCSPRSGDLSVYWYQQSLDQGLQFLIQYYNGEERAKGNILERFSAQQFPDLHSELNLSSLELGDSALYFCASSPTRGANTEAFFGQGTRLTVV.

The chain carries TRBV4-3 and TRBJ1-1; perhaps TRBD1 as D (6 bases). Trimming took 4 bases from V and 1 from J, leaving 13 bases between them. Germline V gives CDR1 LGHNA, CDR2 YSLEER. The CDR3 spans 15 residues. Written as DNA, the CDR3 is TGCGCCAGCAGCCCCGATGGGGGCCCGAACACTGAAGCTTTCTTT. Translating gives CASSPDGGPNTEAFF.